Each of the 18 T cell receptor beta chains below was sequenced from the same sample in a study of cytomegalovirus exposure and HLA in healthy donors. PCR used 60 Vbeta primers and 13 Jbeta primers. TCRdb keeps only in-frame clones here, not all; method: immunoSEQ multiplex PCR. The repertoire consists of 160,000 or so clones, with 77% occurring once and the leading ten covering about 3.8%. The sequencing input was PBMCs. These receptors originate from a man aged 25 to 40 in good health and CMV-seropositive.

The rearrangement links TRBV7-9 to TRBJ2-2; 7 bases align to TRBD1. This CDR3 contains 16 residues. Germline-derived CDR1 and CDR2 are SEHNR and FQNEAQ (reference sequence). V lost 1 base and J lost 5; bases outside the gene matches: 7. Written as DNA, the CDR3 is TGTGCCAGCAGCTTAGGAAGGGGGCCAAGGACCGGGGAGCTGTTTTTT. It yields the protein CASSLGRGPRTGELFF.

CDR3 nucleotide sequence: TGTGCCAGTAGTGTCCTATCTGGTCAGCCCCAGCATTTT. Translated, it gives CASSVLSGQPQHF. The gene calls are TRBV19 and TRBJ1-5; D gene uncertain. V gave up 5 bases and J gave up 6 bases, with 11 bases separating them. The CDR3 covers 13 residues. In germline, CDR1 is LNHDA, CDR2 SQIVND (reference sequence).

DNA of the CDR3: TGTGCCAGCAGTGAACAGGGTTTTAGCAATCAGCCCCAGCATTTT. Residues: CASSEQGFSNQPQHF. The chain links TRBV2 to TRBJ1-5; tentatively, D is TRBD1 (5 bases). The CDR3 contains 15 residues. Germline CDR1 SNHLY, CDR2 FYNNEI. Trimming shortened V by 2 bases and J by 0 bases, and 8 bases separated the two germline ends.

The V and J genes are TRBV6-5 and TRBJ2-7; a weak D match, TRBD1 (6 bases). V shed 6 bases and J shed 7 bases, with 13 bases lying between them. This CDR3 spans 12 amino acids. Germline V gene lookup returns CDR1 MNHEY and CDR2 SVGAGI. The CDR3 DNA reads TGTGCCAGCAGCAGGGGTATAGAGGAGCAGTACTTC. Amino acid sequence: CASSRGIEEQYF.

V usage is TRBV4-1 and J usage is TRBJ1-2, with 8 positions matching TRBD1. J gave up 6 bases and V 3 bases, and 9 bases lay outside the gene matches. There are 15 residues in the CDR3. Germline CDR1 reads MGHRA; CDR2 reads YSYEKL. The CDR3 spells CASSQEDREENGYTF. The CDR3 DNA sequence: TGCGCCAGCAGCCAGGAGGACAGGGAAGAGAATGGCTACACCTTC.

J is TRBJ1-4 and V is TRBV30; 9 positions match TRBD1. Germline CDR1 GTSNPN, CDR2 SVGIG (reference sequence). The V segment lost 5 bases and the J segment 0 bases; nucleotides outside the gene matches: 4. The CDR3 length is 15 residues. The CDR3 DNA sequence: TGTGCCTGGGCGGGACAGGGCGCAACTAATGAAAAACTGTTTTTT. Amino acid sequence: CAWAGQGATNEKLFF.

V gene TRBV11-2 combines with J gene TRBJ1-4, with 10 nucleotides matching TRBD1. Per germline, CDR1 SGHAT and CDR2 FQNNGV. The CDR3 spans 14 residues. After removal of 5 bases from V and 7 bases from J, the junction contained 4 bases not matched to a gene. The CDR3 DNA follows: TGTGCCAGCAGCGACAGGGGGCGAAGTGAAAAACTGTTTTTT. Protein sequence: CASSDRGRSEKLFF.

This clone showed up just a few times. The chain employs TRBV5-6 and TRBJ2-7, with no clear D. The CDR3 length is 12 residues. Trimming shortened V by 5 bases and J by 0 bases, and 6 bases separated the two germline ends. The germline V gene has CDR1 SGHDT and CDR2 YYEEEE. The CDR3 protein is CASSESSYEQYF. In DNA, the CDR3 is TGTGCCAGCAGTGAGAGCTCCTACGAGCAGTACTTC.

The chain employs TRBV18 and TRBJ1-1, with 9 positions matching TRBD1. This CDR3 comprises 15 residues. Per germline, CDR1 KGHSH and CDR2 LQKENI. Unmatched junction bases numbered 2, after V lost 2 bases and J lost 1 base. The CDR3 DNA reads TGTGCCAGCTCACCAAAGGGACAGGGGAACACTGAAGCTTTCTTT. Translated: CASSPKGQGNTEAFF. Using reference TRBV18 and TRBJ1-1 for the parts outside the CDR3, the full variable domain is NAGVMQNPRHLVRRRGQEARLRCSPMKGHSHVYWYRQLPEEGLKFMVYLQKENIIDESGMPKERFSAEFPKEGPSILRIQQVVRGDSAAYFCASSPKGQGNTEAFFGQGTRLTVV.

V gene TRBV7-9 combines with J gene TRBJ2-5; TRBD2 agrees at 7 bases. V dropped 4 bases and J dropped 5; count of bases not matched to a gene: 10. There are 15 residues in the CDR3. CDR1 SEHNR and CDR2 FQNEAQ come from the germline V gene (reference sequence). This CDR3 reads CASSSEPGTMETQYF. The CDR3, as DNA: TGTGCCAGCAGCTCGGAGCCCGGGACTATGGAGACCCAGTACTTC. Full variable domain (missing parts from reference TRBV7-9 and TRBJ2-5): DTGVSQNPRHKITKRGQNVTFRCDPISEHNRLYWYRQTLGQGPEFLTYFQNEAQLEKSRLLSDRFSAERPKGSFSTLEIQRTEQGDSAMYLCASSSEPGTMETQYFGPGTRLLVL.

The genes are TRBV2 and TRBJ1-2; 7 bases are a match to TRBD1. Unmatched junction bases numbered 14, after V lost 7 bases and J lost 6 bases. CDR1 SNHLY and CDR2 FYNNEI come from the germline V gene. The CDR3 sequence is 15 residues long. As DNA, the CDR3 is TGTGCCAGCACCCCAGACCGGGACAGCAAGCATGGCTACACCTTC. Encoded protein: CASTPDRDSKHGYTF.

V usage is TRBV11-1 and J usage is TRBJ2-7; maybe TRBD1 (6 bases). CDR3 length: 13 residues. The germline V gene encodes CDR1 SGHAT and CDR2 FQDESV (reference sequence). Trimming removed 5 bases at V and 3 bases at J, with 11 bases between. The CDR3 sequence is CASSDGQHYEQYF. Written as DNA, the CDR3 is TGTGCCAGCAGCGATGGACAGCACTACGAGCAGTACTTC.

The chain combines TRBV27 with TRBJ1-6; perhaps TRBD1 as D (6 bases). Trimming removed 7 bases at V and 3 bases at J, with 16 bases between. CDR1 is MNHEY and CDR2 is SMNVEV in the germline V gene (reference sequence). There are 16 residues in the CDR3. The CDR3 reads CASTSTGTGYNSPLHF. CDR3 nucleotide sequence: TGTGCCAGCACATCAACAGGGACGGGCTATAATTCACCCCTCCACTTT.

This rearrangement joins TRBV5-1 to TRBJ2-7; 7 nucleotides agree with TRBD1. This CDR3 has 15 residues. V gave up 1 base and J gave up 7 bases; unmatched junction bases: 11. From germline, CDR1 is SGHRS and CDR2 YFSETQ. This chain's CDR3 is CASSLIQGVPREQYF. For the CDR3, the DNA is TGCGCCAGCAGCTTGATTCAGGGGGTACCTCGGGAGCAGTACTTC. Together with reference TRBV5-1 and TRBJ2-7, the CDR3 gives the full variable domain: KAGVTQTPRYLIKTRGQQVTLSCSPISGHRSVSWYQQTPGQGLQFLFEYFSETQRNKGNFPGRFSGRQFSNSRSEMNVSTLELGDSALYLCASSLIQGVPREQYFGPGTRLTVT.

The rearrangement joins TRBV4-2 to TRBJ1-1; D remains unclear. CDR1 is LGHNA, CDR2 YNFKEQ, per germline. V lost 0 bases, J lost 7 bases, and 12 bases lay in between. There are 14 residues in the CDR3. Written as DNA, the CDR3 is TGTGCCAGCAGCCAAGAATTGGGAGAAAGTGAAGCTTTCTTT. Protein: CASSQELGESEAFF.

CDR3 sequence (DNA): TGTGCCAGCAGCGTTGGACGGGACTCCTACGAGCAGTACTTC. Encoded protein: CASSVGRDSYEQYF. The chain recombines TRBV13 with TRBJ2-7; possible D gene TRBD2, 5 bases. V was cut by 5 bases and J by 0 bases, with 11 bases left in between. CDR3 length: 14 residues. In germline, CDR1 is PRHDT, CDR2 FYEKMQ (reference sequence).

This clone was picked up a small number of times. This rearrangement joins TRBV10-3 to TRBJ1-5, with D perhaps TRBD1 (5 bases). The germline gives CDR1 ENHRY, CDR2 SYGVKD. V was pared by 0 bases and J by 4 bases, with 7 bases between. The CDR3 contains 14 residues. The CDR3 DNA is TGTGCCATCAGTGAGTCGCAGGGTAATCAGCCCCAGCATTTT. This gives the protein CAISESQGNQPQHF.

This clone appeared once. The chain is built from TRBV4-1 and TRBJ2-5; possibly TRBD1 for D (5 bases). The CDR3 totals 17 residues. The V gene lost 1 base and the J gene lost 0 bases, with 15 bases spanning the gap. Germline loops: CDR1 MGHRA, CDR2 YSYEKL. The CDR3 sequence: CASSQVYVLTDQETQYF. DNA for the CDR3: TGCGCCAGCAGCCAAGTTTACGTTTTGACAGACCAAGAGACCCAGTACTTC.